A single sample gave rise to the 30 T cell receptor beta chains below, sequenced in a study of blood T cell repertoires in COVID-19. The method was immunoSEQ multiplex PCR; TCRdb's version includes in-frame clones alone and lacks a portion of them. The table includes about 210,000 clones, about 86% detected once. Sequenced sample: PBMCs or T cells enriched from blood (not recorded which). These receptors all come from a woman aged 40 to 50 in a cohort exposed to, infected with or recovered from COVID-19 (not recorded which).

The chain is built from TRBV4-3 and TRBJ1-1; 12 bases map to TRBD1. V was clipped by 4 bases and J by 4 bases; unmatched bases: 4. CDR1 and CDR2 (germline): LGHNA, YSLEER. This CDR3 region has 15 residues. The chain's CDR3 is CASSRGQGAITEAFF. The CDR3, as DNA: TGCGCCAGCAGCCGGGGACAGGGGGCAATCACTGAAGCTTTCTTT.

This rearrangement joins TRBV7-8 to TRBJ1-1; D not resolved. Trimming took off 5 bases at V and 4 bases at J, with 14 bases between the two ends. This CDR3 has 14 amino acids. CDR1 is SGHVS, CDR2 FQNEAQ, per germline. The CDR3 DNA reads as TGTGCCAGCAGCCCGGTGTCCCCGGGCACTGAAGCTTTCTTT. Its translation: CASSPVSPGTEAFF.

The chain combines TRBV9 with TRBJ1-1; D perhaps matches TRBD1 (5 bases). CDR1 and CDR2 from the germline V gene are SGDLS and YYNGEE. Trimming pared 0 bases from V and 3 bases from J, leaving 12 bases between. The CDR3 runs to 15 residues. Written as DNA, the CDR3 is TGTGCCAGCAGCGTAGTTTCAGGGAGGGACACTGAAGCTTTCTTT. Translating it yields CASSVVSGRDTEAFF.

V and J are TRBV6-4 and TRBJ2-7, with D possibly matching TRBD2 (6 bases). The ends were cut back, 2 bases at V and 6 bases at J, with 20 bases in the middle. CDR3 length: 16 amino acids. Germline lookup yields CDR1 MRHNA and CDR2 SNTAGT. The CDR3 DNA follows: TGTGCCAGCAGTGACCCCGTGGAGGGACCGCCACGCGAGCAGTACTTC. As protein: CASSDPVEGPPREQYF.

V and J are TRBV4-2 and TRBJ1-5; D not certain. From germline, CDR1 is LGHNA and CDR2 YNFKEQ. The CDR3 is 12 amino acids. With 6 bases removed from V and 5 bases from J, the gap between germline ends came to 8 bases. CDR3 protein: CASRSPDQPQHF. CDR3 sequence (DNA): TGTGCCAGCAGAAGTCCGGATCAGCCCCAGCATTTT.

In this sample, this clone turned up once. The V call is TRBV5-4, the J call TRBJ1-6; TRBD1 matches 10 bases. In germline, CDR1 is SGHNT, CDR2 YYREEE (reference sequence). Trimming at V came to 2 bases and at J to 3 bases, leaving 5 bases not matched to a gene. There are 17 residues in the CDR3. CDR3 residues: CASSFGQGVYYNSPLHF. As DNA, the CDR3 is TGTGCCAGCAGCTTCGGACAGGGGGTTTACTATAATTCACCCCTCCACTTT.

This clone was counted between two and nine times. V gene TRBV10-3 combines with J gene TRBJ2-7; 8 nucleotides agree with TRBD2. Losses at the gene ends were 3 bases for V and 5 bases for J; bases not matched to a gene: 6. CDR1 and CDR2 from the germline V gene are ENHRY and SYGVKD. The CDR3 is 14 residues long. This CDR3 is CAISDSGATNEQYF. The CDR3 DNA is TGTGCCATCAGTGATAGCGGGGCAACTAACGAGCAGTACTTC.

There are a few counts of this clone. V gene TRBV29-1 combines with J gene TRBJ1-5; D remains unclear. In germline, CDR1 is SQVTM, CDR2 ANQGSEA. V was pared by 4 bases and J by 0 bases, with 7 bases between. The CDR3 is 13 residues long. CDR3 loop: CSVGSSSNQPQHF. CDR3 DNA: TGCAGCGTTGGTAGCAGTAGCAATCAGCCCCAGCATTTT.

As DNA, the CDR3 is TGTGCCAGCAGTTACTTAGGGGGAAAGTGGAGCGGTAGGGCCAACGTCCTGACTTTC. Protein sequence: CASSYLGGKWSGRANVLTF. The rearrangement links TRBV6-2 or TRBV6-3 to TRBJ2-6, with D possibly TRBD1 on 6 matching bases. CDR3 length: 19 residues. Trimming left V 1 base short and J 5 bases short, with 21 bases between. CDR1 MNHEY and CDR2 SVGEGT come from the germline V gene.

This chain links TRBV27 with TRBJ1-2; D gene unclear. Germline V lookup: CDR1 MNHEY, CDR2 SMNVEV (reference sequence). V lost 10 bases and J 2 bases, leaving 14 bases between the germline ends. This CDR3 region has 13 residues. The CDR3 nucleotides are TGTGCCACCCAAAGTGGCACCAACTATGGCTACACCTTC. As protein: CATQSGTNYGYTF.

The V gene is TRBV5-1, the J gene TRBJ2-7, with 7 bases lining up with TRBD1. Germline-derived CDR1 and CDR2 are SGHRS and YFSETQ. This CDR3 region has 14 residues. After removal of 0 bases from V and 3 bases from J, the junction contained 3 bases not matched to a gene. This CDR3 reads CASSLGGGGYEQYF. The DNA of the CDR3 is TGCGCCAGCAGCTTGGGAGGGGGCGGCTACGAGCAGTACTTC.

The V and J genes are TRBV10-3 and TRBJ1-2; the match to TRBD1 covers 8 bases. J gave up 4 bases and V 0 bases, and 4 bases lay outside the gene matches. Looked up from germline, CDR1 is ENHRY and CDR2 is SYGVKD. This CDR3 region has 15 residues. CDR3 DNA sequence: TGTGCCATCAGTGAGTCGACAGGGGAGGGCTATGGCTACACCTTC. Translation gives CAISESTGEGYGYTF.

This chain connects TRBV10-1 to TRBJ1-5; D not certain. V was trimmed by 4 bases and J by 0 bases, leaving 7 bases between them. The germline CDR1 and CDR2 sequences are WNHNN and SYGVQD (reference sequence). This CDR3 has 14 residues. CDR3 loop: CASSGIDSNQPQHF. The CDR3, as DNA: TGCGCCAGCAGTGGTATAGATAGCAATCAGCCCCAGCATTTT.

This chain links TRBV2 with TRBJ1-5; D not resolved. In germline, CDR1 is SNHLY, CDR2 FYNNEI. This CDR3 contains 13 residues. The V end was cut by 2 bases, the J end by 9 bases, with 11 bases between. The chain's CDR3 is CASSERGKAPQHF. The CDR3 region has the DNA TGTGCCAGCAGTGAACGGGGAAAAGCGCCCCAGCATTTT.

CDR3 in amino acids: CASSLDHGTGYEQYF. CDR3 nucleotide sequence: TGTGCCAGCAGCTTAGACCACGGCACGGGGTACGAGCAGTACTTC. The chain uses TRBV11-2 and TRBJ2-7; the D gene is possibly TRBD2 (5 bases). The CDR3 loop spans 15 amino acids. Trimming removed 0 bases at V and 4 bases at J, with 13 bases between. The germline CDR1 and CDR2 sequences are SGHAT and FQNNGV.

V is TRBV20-1 and J is TRBJ1-2; D remains ambiguous. Germline V gives CDR1 DFQATT, CDR2 SNEGSKA (reference sequence). The CDR3 has 11 residues. V dropped 5 bases and J dropped 8 bases, with 12 bases sitting between them. The CDR3 nucleotides are TGCAGTGCTCACTGGCCGCGGGGCTACACCTTC. Translated: CSAHWPRGYTF.

The chain employs TRBV12-1 and TRBJ1-1. TRBV12-1 is a listed pseudogene. CDR3 size: 15 residues. For the CDR3, the DNA is TGTGCCAGCAGCCCGGGGGGCAGGATGAACACTGAAGCTTTCTTT. This encodes CASSPGGRMNTEAFF.

This rearrangement joins TRBV5-1 to TRBJ2-7; tentatively, D is TRBD1 (5 bases). CDR3 length: 15 residues. In germline, CDR1 is SGHRS, CDR2 YFSETQ. The V gene lost 1 base and the J gene lost 0 bases, with 11 bases spanning the gap. The CDR3 bases are TGCGCCAGCAGCTTGACAGGTTACACCTCCTACGAGCAGTACTTC. Translation gives CASSLTGYTSYEQYF. Full variable domain (outside the CDR3, taken from reference TRBV5-1 and TRBJ2-7): KAGVTQTPRYLIKTRGQQVTLSCSPISGHRSVSWYQQTPGQGLQFLFEYFSETQRNKGNFPGRFSGRQFSNSRSEMNVSTLELGDSALYLCASSLTGYTSYEQYFGPGTRLTVT.

This clone was recorded only once. The chain joins TRBV7-9 to TRBJ2-1; D ambiguous. The CDR3 is made up of 13 amino acids. The germline CDR1 and CDR2 sequences are SEHNR and FQNEAQ (reference sequence). V lost 7 bases and J lost 8, with 15 bases in between. The CDR3 coding sequence is TGTGCCAGCAACTTCCGCCTAGGCTATGAGCAGTTCTTC. It yields the protein CASNFRLGYEQFF.

The rearrangement links TRBV27 to TRBJ2-7; a possible D gene is TRBD1 (7 bases). Deletions cut 6 bases from V and 2 bases from J, with 26 bases between. CDR3 size: 18 residues. Germline-derived CDR1 and CDR2 are MNHEY and SMNVEV (reference sequence). The CDR3 sequence: CASSPVRQGGILTYEQYF. DNA for the CDR3: TGTGCCAGCAGCCCGGTTCGCCAGGGGGGAATTCTAACCTACGAGCAGTACTTC.

The CDR3: CASSLGAGVATYTGELFF. As DNA, the CDR3 is TGTGCCAGCAGTTTGGGGGCAGGGGTGGCGACATACACCGGGGAGCTGTTTTTT. This rearrangement joins TRBV28 to TRBJ2-2, with a tentative D call TRBD1 (6 bases). V shed 3 bases and J shed 3 bases, with 20 bases lying between them. The length of the CDR3 is 18 residues. Germline V gene sequence: CDR1 MDHEN, CDR2 SYDVKM.

The V call is TRBV10-3, the J call TRBJ2-7; D might be TRBD2 (6 bases). Germline V gene data show CDR1 as ENHRY and CDR2 as SYGVKD. The V end lost 3 bases, the J end lost 5 bases, and 8 bases lay between the germline ends. This CDR3 has 12 amino acids. The CDR3 bases are TGTGCCATCAGTGAAAGACTAGACGAGCAGTACTTC. Protein product: CAISERLDEQYF.

The table lists this clone with a count of one. V gene TRBV5-8 combines with J gene TRBJ2-7, with a weak D call TRBD1 (6 bases). The germline V gene encodes CDR1 SGHTS and CDR2 YDEGEE. This CDR3 region has 14 residues. V was shortened by 5 bases and J by 6 bases, with 18 bases between the two germline ends. The CDR3 DNA is TGTGCCAGCAGGGTGACAGGATGGCCCACCGAGCAGTACTTC. Translated, it gives CASRVTGWPTEQYF.

The rearrangement links TRBV10-1 to TRBJ2-1; tentative D call: TRBD2 (5 bases). The ends were cut back, 5 bases at V and 6 bases at J, with 14 bases in the middle. Germline CDR1 reads WNHNN; CDR2 reads SYGVQD (reference sequence). CDR3 length: 14 amino acids. CDR3 DNA sequence: TGCGCCAGCAGTCTGGACTTCGTGGGCAATGAGCAGTTCTTC. Translated, it gives CASSLDFVGNEQFF.

The rearrangement joins TRBV5-4 to TRBJ2-1; D is possibly TRBD1 (6 bases). Germline V gene data show CDR1 as SGHNT and CDR2 as YYREEE (reference sequence). The V gene lost 0 bases and the J gene lost 2 bases, with 15 bases spanning the gap. The CDR3 is 17 amino acids. In nucleotides, the CDR3 is TGTGCCAGCAGCTTGGCCCAGGGGCCGATCCCCTACAATGAGCAGTTCTTC. Translated: CASSLAQGPIPYNEQFF.

This clone came up once. The DNA of the CDR3 is TGTGCCAGCAGCTTAACAGTCCCTGAAGCTTTCTTT. Translating gives CASSLTVPEAFF. The J gene is TRBJ1-1, the V gene TRBV7-9; D is ambiguous. CDR3 length: 12 amino acids. The germline gives CDR1 SEHNR, CDR2 FQNEAQ (reference sequence). V was shortened by 2 bases and J by 6 bases, with 7 bases between the two germline ends.

J is TRBJ1-2 and V is TRBV6-2 or TRBV6-3, with a weak D call TRBD1 (5 bases). V was cut by 5 bases and J by 4 bases, with 11 bases left in between. Germline V CDR1 and CDR2: MNHEY, SVGEGT. The length of the CDR3 is 13 residues. CDR3 sequence (DNA): TGTGCCAGCAGTCCGGGACTGACCTATGGCTACACCTTC. Protein product: CASSPGLTYGYTF.

This chain joins TRBV4-1 and TRBJ2-2, with no clear D. Deletions cut 0 bases from V and 3 bases from J, with 14 bases between. The CDR3 is made up of 17 amino acids. Germline CDR1 MGHRA, CDR2 YSYEKL. The CDR3 DNA follows: TGCGCCAGCAGCCAAGATCTGGCTTTAGAGGACACCGGGGAGCTGTTTTTT. Encoded protein: CASSQDLALEDTGELFF.

This sequence joins TRBV20-1 and TRBJ2-7, with D hard to call. The CDR3 is 12 amino acids. The germline CDR1 and CDR2 sequences are DFQATT and SNEGSKA (reference sequence). V was trimmed by 3 bases and J by 6 bases, leaving 12 bases between them. CDR3 protein: CSASTRIGEQYF. CDR3 DNA: TGCAGTGCTAGTACGCGGATTGGCGAGCAGTACTTC.

The chain joins TRBV11-3 to TRBJ2-1; TRBD1 is a possible D gene (6 bases). The V gene lost 2 bases and the J gene lost 2 bases, with 10 bases spanning the gap. This CDR3 has 15 amino acids. CDR1 is SGHNT, CDR2 YENEEA, per germline. DNA for the CDR3: TGTGCCAGCAGCTTAACGTCAGGGGCCTACAATGAGCAGTTCTTC. It is translated as CASSLTSGAYNEQFF.